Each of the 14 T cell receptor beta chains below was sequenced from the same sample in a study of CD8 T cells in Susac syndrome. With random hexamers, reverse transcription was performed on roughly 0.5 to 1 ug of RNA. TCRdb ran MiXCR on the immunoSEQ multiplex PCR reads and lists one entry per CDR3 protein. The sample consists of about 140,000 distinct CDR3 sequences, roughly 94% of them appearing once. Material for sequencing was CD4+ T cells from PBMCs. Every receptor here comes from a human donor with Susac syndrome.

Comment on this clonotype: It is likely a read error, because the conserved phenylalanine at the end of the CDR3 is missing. This CDR3 reads CASSQDQGELAGARGEQFL. CDR3 sequence (DNA): TGCGCCAGCAGCCAAGATCAAGGAGAACTAGCGGGGGCCCGGGGTGAGCAGTTCTTA. The chain joins TRBV4-3 to TRBJ2-1; 11 positions agree with TRBD2. This CDR3 region has 19 residues. Germline V gives CDR1 LGHNA, CDR2 YSLEER. The trim removed 0 bases at V and 9 bases at J, leaving 16 bases unmatched.

The CDR3 loop reads CASSATPATNEKLFF. In nucleotides, the CDR3 is TGTGCCAGCAGCGCTACACCTGCAACTAATGAAAAACTGTTTTTT. This rearrangement joins TRBV9 to TRBJ1-4; D remains unclear. This CDR3 is 15 amino acids long. Trimming removed 3 bases from V and 0 bases from J, with 9 bases in between. Germline V gene data show CDR1 as SGDLS and CDR2 as YYNGEE.

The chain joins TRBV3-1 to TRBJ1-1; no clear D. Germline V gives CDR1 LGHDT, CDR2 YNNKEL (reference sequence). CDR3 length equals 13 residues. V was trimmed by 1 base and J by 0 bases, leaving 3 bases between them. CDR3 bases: TGTGCCAGCAGCCAAGTGATGAACACTGAAGCTTTCTTT. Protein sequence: CASSQVMNTEAFF.

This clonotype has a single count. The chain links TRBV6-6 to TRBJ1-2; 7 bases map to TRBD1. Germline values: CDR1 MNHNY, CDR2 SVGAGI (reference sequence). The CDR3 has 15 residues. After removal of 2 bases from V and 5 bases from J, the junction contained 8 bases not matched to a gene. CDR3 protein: CASSYLDRQEYGYTF. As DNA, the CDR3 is TGTGCCAGCAGTTACCTGGACAGGCAGGAGTATGGCTACACCTTC.

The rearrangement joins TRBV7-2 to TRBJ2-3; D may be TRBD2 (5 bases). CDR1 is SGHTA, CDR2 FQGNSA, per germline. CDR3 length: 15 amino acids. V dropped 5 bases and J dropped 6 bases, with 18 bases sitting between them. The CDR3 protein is CASSPTREGWDTQYF. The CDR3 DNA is TGTGCCAGCAGCCCAACTCGCGAGGGCTGGGATACGCAGTATTTT.

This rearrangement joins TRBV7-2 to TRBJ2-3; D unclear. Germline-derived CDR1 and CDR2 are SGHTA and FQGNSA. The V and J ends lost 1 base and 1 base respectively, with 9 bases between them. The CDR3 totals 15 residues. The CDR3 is CASSLVVVGTDTQYF. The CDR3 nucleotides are TGTGCCAGCAGCTTAGTTGTCGTGGGCACAGATACGCAGTATTTT.

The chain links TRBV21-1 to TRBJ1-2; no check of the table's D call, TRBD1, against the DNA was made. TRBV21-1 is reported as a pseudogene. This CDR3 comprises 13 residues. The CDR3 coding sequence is TGTGCCAGCAACCGCAGGGGGGGAAATGGCTACACCTTC. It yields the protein CASNRRGGNGYTF.

The CDR3 region is CAWSEKTGGTEAFF. In DNA form, the CDR3 reads TGTGCCTGGAGCGAAAAAACAGGGGGCACTGAAGCTTTCTTT. The V and J genes are TRBV30 and TRBJ1-1; TRBD1 matches at 8 bases. The CDR3 covers 14 residues. Germline lookup yields CDR1 GTSNPN and CDR2 SVGIG (reference sequence). Trimming at V came to 3 bases and at J to 4 bases, leaving 7 bases not matched to a gene.

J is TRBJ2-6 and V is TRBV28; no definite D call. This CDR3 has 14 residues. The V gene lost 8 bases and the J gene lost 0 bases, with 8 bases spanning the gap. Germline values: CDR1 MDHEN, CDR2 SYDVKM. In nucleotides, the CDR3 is TGTGCCAGCCGGAGTCCCTCTGGGGCCAACGTCCTGACTTTC. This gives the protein CASRSPSGANVLTF.

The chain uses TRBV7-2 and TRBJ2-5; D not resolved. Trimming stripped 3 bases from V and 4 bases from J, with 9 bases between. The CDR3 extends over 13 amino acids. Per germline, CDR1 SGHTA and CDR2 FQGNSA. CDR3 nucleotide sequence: TGTGCCAGCAGCTTTGGCGTGCGAGAGACCCAGTACTTC. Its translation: CASSFGVRETQYF.

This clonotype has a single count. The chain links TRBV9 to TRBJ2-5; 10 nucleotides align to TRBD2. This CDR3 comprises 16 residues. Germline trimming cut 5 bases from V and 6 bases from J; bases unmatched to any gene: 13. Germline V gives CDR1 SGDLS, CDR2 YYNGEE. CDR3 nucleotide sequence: TGTGCCAGCAGTCAGGACCTAGCGGGAGTGGTAAAGACCCAGTACTTC. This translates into CASSQDLAGVVKTQYF.

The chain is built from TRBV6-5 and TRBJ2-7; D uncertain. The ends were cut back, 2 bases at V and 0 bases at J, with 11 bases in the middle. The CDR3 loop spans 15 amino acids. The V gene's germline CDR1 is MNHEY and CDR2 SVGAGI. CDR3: CASSYGGLGSYEQYF. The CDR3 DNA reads TGTGCCAGCAGTTACGGCGGCCTTGGCTCCTACGAGCAGTACTTC.

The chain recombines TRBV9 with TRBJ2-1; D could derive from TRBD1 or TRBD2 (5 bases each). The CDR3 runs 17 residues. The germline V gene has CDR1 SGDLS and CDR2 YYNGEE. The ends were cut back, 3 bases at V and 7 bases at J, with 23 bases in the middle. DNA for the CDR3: TGTGCCAGCAGCGCCCGAGGGGAGCGAGGAACGGAAAATGAGCAGTTCTTC. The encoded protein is CASSARGERGTENEQFF. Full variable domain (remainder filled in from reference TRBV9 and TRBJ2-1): DSGVTQTPKHLITATGQRVTLRCSPRSGDLSVYWYQQSLDQGLQFLIQYYNGEERAKGNILERFSAQQFPDLHSELNLSSLELGDSALYFCASSARGERGTENEQFFGPGTRLTVL.

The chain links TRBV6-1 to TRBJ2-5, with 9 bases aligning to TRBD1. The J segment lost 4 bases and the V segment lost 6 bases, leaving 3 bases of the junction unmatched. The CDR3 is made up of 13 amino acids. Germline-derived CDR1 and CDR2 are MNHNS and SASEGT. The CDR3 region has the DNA TGTGCCAGCAGCCGACAGGGGGGAGAGACCCAGTACTTC. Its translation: CASSRQGGETQYF.